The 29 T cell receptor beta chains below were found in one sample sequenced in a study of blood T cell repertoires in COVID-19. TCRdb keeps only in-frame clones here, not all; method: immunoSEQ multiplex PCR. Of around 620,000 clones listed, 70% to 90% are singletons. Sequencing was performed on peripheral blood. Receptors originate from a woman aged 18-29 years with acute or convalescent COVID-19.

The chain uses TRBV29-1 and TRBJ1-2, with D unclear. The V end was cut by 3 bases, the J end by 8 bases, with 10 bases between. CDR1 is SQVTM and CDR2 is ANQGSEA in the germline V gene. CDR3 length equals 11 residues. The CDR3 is CSVDRREGYTF. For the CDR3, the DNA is TGCAGCGTTGATAGGCGGGAGGGCTACACCTTC.

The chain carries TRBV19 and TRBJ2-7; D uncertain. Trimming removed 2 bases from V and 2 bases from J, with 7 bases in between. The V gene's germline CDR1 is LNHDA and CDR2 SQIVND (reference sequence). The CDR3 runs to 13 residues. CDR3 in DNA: TGTGCCAGTAGTATACATCAGGCCTACGAGCAGTACTTC. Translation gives CASSIHQAYEQYF.

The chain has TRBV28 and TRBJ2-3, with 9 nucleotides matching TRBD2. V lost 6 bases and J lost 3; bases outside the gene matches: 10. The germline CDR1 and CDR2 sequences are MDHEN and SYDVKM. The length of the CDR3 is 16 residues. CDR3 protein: CASRSLSGGETDTQYF. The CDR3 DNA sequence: TGTGCCAGCAGGTCTCTTAGCGGGGGCGAGACAGATACGCAGTATTTT.

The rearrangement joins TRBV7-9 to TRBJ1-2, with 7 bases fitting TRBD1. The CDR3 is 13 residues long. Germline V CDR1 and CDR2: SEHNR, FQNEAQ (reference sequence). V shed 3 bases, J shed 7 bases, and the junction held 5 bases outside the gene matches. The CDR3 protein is CASSLTGISGYTF. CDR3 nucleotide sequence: TGTGCCAGCAGCTTGACAGGGATCTCTGGCTACACCTTC.

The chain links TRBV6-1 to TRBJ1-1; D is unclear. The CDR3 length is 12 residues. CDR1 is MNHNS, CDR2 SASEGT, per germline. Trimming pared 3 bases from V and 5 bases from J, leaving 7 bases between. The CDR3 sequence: CASSDRWTEAFF. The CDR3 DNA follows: TGTGCCAGCAGTGACAGGTGGACTGAAGCTTTCTTT.

CDR3 residues: CALGGGGGNTIYF. The CDR3 DNA reads as TGTGCCCTAGGCGGGGGAGGTGGAAACACCATATATTTT. The chain employs TRBV7-9 and TRBJ1-3; D is perhaps TRBD1 (5 bases). V was clipped by 11 bases and J by 3 bases, with 14 bases between them. This CDR3 comprises 13 residues. Germline V gene data show CDR1 as SEHNR and CDR2 as FQNEAQ (reference sequence).

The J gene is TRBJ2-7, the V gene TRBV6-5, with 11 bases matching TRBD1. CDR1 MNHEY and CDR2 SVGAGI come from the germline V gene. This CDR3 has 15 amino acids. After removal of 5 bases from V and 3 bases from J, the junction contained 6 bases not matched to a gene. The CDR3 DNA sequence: TGTGCCAGCAGTACCGGGACAGGGGGGTACTACGAGCAGTACTTC. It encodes CASSTGTGGYYEQYF.

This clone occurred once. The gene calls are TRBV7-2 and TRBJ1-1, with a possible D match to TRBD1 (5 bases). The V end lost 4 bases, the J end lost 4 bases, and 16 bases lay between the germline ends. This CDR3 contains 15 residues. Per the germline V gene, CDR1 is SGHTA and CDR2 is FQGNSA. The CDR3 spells CASSSFRVRSTEAFF. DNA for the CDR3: TGTGCCAGCAGCTCGTTCAGGGTGAGGAGCACTGAAGCTTTCTTT.

CDR3: CASSSAGTGDSYEQYF. The CDR3 nucleotides read TGTGCCAGCAGTTCCGCCGGGACAGGGGACTCCTACGAGCAGTACTTC. This chain joins TRBV6-5 and TRBJ2-7; 10 bases agree with TRBD1. The CDR3 spans 16 residues. V shed 4 bases and J 0 bases; nucleotides not matched to a gene: 6. Germline-derived CDR1 and CDR2 are MNHEY and SVGAGI.

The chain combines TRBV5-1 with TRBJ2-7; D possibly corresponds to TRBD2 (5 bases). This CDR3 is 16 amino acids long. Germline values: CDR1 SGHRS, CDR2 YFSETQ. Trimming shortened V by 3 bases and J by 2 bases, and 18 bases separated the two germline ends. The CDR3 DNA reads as TGCGCCAGCAGCTCCGGAGGTCCGACGGCAACCTACGAGCAGTACTTC. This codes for CASSSGGPTATYEQYF.

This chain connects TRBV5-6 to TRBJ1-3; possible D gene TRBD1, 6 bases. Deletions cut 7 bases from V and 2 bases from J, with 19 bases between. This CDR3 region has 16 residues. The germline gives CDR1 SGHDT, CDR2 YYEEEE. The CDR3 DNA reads TGTGCCAGCGGGCCCTGGCTTGAGGGGGCTGGAAACACCATATATTTT. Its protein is CASGPWLEGAGNTIYF.

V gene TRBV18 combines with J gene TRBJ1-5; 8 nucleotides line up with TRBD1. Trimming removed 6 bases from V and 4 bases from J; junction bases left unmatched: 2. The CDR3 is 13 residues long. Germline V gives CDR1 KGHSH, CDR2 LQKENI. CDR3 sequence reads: CASSWTGNQPQHF. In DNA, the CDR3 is TGTGCCAGCTCCTGGACAGGGAATCAGCCCCAGCATTTT.

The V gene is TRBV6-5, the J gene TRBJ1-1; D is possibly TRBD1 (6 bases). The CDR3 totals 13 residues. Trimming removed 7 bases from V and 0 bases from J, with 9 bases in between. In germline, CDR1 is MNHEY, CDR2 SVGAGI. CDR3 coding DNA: TGTGCCAGCACGAGGACAGTGAACACTGAAGCTTTCTTT. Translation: CASTRTVNTEAFF.

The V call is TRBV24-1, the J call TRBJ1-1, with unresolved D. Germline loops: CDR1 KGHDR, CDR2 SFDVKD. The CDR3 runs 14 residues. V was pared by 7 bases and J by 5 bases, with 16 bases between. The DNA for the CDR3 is TGTGCCACCAGGGGGTCCGGGAGGAGTACTGAAGCTTTCTTT. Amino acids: CATRGSGRSTEAFF.

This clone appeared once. The CDR3 coding sequence is TGTGCCAGCAGACGTCCGGGAGCTGAAGCTTTCTTT. Translating it yields CASRRPGAEAFF. This chain joins TRBV2 and TRBJ1-1; D uncertain. CDR3 length: 12 amino acids. The V gene lost 6 bases and the J gene lost 6 bases, with 11 bases spanning the gap. Germline CDR1 and CDR2: SNHLY and FYNNEI.

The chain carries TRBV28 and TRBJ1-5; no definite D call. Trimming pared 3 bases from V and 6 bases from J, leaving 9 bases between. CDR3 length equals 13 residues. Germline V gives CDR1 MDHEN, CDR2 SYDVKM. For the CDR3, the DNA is TGTGCCAGCAGTTTTGCGGGTGTTCAGCCCCAGCATTTT. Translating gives CASSFAGVQPQHF.

CDR3 sequence (DNA): TGTGCCATCGGCGGGCCTTACTACGAGCAGTACTTC. Its protein is CAIGGPYYEQYF. The V gene is TRBV10-3, the J gene TRBJ2-7, with a weak D call TRBD2 (5 bases). Trimming pared 8 bases from V and 3 bases from J, leaving 11 bases between. This CDR3 spans 12 amino acids. Germline lookup yields CDR1 ENHRY and CDR2 SYGVKD.

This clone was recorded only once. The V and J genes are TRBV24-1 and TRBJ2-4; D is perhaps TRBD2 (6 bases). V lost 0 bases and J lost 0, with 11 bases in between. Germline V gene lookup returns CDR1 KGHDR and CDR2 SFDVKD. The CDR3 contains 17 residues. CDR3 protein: CATSDLRREAAKNIQYF. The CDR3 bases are TGTGCCACCAGTGATTTGAGGAGGGAGGCAGCCAAAAACATTCAGTACTTC.

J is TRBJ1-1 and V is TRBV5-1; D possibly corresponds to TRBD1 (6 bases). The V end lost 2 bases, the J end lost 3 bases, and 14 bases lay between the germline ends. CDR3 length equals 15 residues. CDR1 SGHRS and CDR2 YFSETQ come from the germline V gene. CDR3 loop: CASSLSVTGHTEAFF. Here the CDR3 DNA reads TGCGCCAGCAGCTTATCTGTCACAGGGCACACTGAAGCTTTCTTT.

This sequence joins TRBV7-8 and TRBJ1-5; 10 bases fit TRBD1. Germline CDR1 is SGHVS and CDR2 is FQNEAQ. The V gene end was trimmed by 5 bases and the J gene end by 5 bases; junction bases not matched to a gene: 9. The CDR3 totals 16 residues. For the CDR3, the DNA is TGTGCCAGCAGCCGACCCGGGACAGGGGTAGATCAGCCCCAGCATTTT. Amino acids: CASSRPGTGVDQPQHF. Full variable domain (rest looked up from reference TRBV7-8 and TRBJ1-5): GAGVSQSPRYKVAKRGQDVALRCDPISGHVSLFWYQQALGQGPEFLTYFQNEAQLDKSGLPSDRFFAERPEGSVSTLKIQRTQQEDSAVYLCASSRPGTGVDQPQHFGDGTRLSIL.

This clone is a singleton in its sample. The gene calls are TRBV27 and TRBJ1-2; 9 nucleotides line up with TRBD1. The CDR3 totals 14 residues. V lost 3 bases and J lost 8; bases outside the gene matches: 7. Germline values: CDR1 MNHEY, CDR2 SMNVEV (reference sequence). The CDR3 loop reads CASSLAQGAWGYTF. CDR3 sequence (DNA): TGTGCCAGCAGTTTGGCACAGGGGGCATGGGGCTACACCTTC.

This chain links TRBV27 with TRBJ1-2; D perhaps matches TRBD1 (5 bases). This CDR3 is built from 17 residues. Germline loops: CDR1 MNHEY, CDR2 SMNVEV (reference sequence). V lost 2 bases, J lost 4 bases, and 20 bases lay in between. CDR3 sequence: CASSLERNRLQGYGYTF. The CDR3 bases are TGTGCCAGCAGTTTAGAAAGGAACAGGCTACAAGGCTATGGCTACACCTTC.

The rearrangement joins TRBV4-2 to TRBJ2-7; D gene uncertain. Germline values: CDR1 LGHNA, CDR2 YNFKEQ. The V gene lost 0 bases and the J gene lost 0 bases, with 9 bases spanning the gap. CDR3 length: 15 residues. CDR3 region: CASSQDRGSSYEQYF. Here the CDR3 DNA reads TGTGCCAGCAGCCAAGATCGCGGCAGCTCCTACGAGCAGTACTTC.

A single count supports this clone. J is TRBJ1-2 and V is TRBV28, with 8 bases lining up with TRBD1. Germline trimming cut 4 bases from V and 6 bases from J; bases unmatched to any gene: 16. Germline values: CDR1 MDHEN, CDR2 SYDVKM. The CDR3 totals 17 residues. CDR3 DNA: TGTGCCAGCAGTTCGCCGACAGGGGACCAGACTGTTAATGGCTACACCTTC. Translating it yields CASSSPTGDQTVNGYTF.

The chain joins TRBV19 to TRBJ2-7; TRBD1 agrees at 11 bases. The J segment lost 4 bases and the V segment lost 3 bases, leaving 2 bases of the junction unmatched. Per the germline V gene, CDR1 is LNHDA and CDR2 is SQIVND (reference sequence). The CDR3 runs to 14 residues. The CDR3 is CASSMGQGEYEQYF. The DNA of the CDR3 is TGTGCCAGTAGTATGGGACAGGGGGAATACGAGCAGTACTTC.

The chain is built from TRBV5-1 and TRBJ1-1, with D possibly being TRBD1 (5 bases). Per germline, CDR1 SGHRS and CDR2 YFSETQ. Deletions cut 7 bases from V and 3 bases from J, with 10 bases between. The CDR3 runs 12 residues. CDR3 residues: CASVRGDTEAFF. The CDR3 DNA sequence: TGCGCCAGCGTTCGGGGGGACACTGAAGCTTTCTTT.

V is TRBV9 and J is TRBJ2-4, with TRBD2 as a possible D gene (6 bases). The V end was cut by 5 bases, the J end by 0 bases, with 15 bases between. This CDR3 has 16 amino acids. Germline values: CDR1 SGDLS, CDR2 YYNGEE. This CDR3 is CASSGGLPLAKNIQYF. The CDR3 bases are TGTGCCAGCAGTGGGGGACTGCCTCTAGCCAAAAACATTCAGTACTTC.

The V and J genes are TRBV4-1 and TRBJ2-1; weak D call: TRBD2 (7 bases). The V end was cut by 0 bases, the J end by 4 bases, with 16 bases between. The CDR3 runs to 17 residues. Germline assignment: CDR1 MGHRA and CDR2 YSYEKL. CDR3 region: CASSQDWAAGAYNEQFF. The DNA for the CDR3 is TGCGCCAGCAGCCAAGATTGGGCGGCGGGGGCTTACAATGAGCAGTTCTTC.

The DNA for the CDR3 is TGTGCCAGCAGCTTAGCGCTCCGAGGGAATGAGCAGTTCTTC. Translation gives CASSLALRGNEQFF. V gene TRBV7-9 combines with J gene TRBJ2-1; D is perhaps TRBD2 (5 bases). The CDR3 contains 14 residues. The V gene's germline CDR1 is SEHNR and CDR2 FQNEAQ (reference sequence). V was pared by 0 bases and J by 7 bases, with 10 bases between.